This entry describes one TCR beta chain. Its antigen is still unknown. These data originate in a study of T cells after yellow fever vaccination. The CDR3 is 15 amino acids. Trimming cost V 7 bases and J 5 bases, with 21 bases left between them. Germline values: CDR1 SGHRS, CDR2 YFSETQ. TCRdb ran MiXCR on the 5' RACE reads and lists one entry per CDR3 protein. The sample carries 250,000 to 350,000 distinct CDR3 sequences, approximately 4.5% recorded once. Findings of the study overall: Among primary-vaccination clones, most reappeared after the booster, at about 95% for CD4 and approximately 88% for CD8.

Sequencing was performed on PBMCs, taken 15 days after the yellow fever booster vaccination. The V call is TRBV5-1, the J call TRBJ2-5; tentatively, D is TRBD1 (6 bases). The sequence was obtained from a man aged 18-30 years who received the YFV17D yellow fever vaccine. CDR3 in amino acids: CASSPQGSQGETQYF. CDR3 nucleotides: TGCGCCAGCTCGCCCCAGGGCAGTCAGGGGGAGACCCAGTACTTC.